The 23 T cell receptor beta chains below were found in one sample sequenced in a study of CD8 T cells in ankylosing spondylitis. TCRdb independently ran MiXCR on the 5' RACE reads; one entry per CDR3 protein. The table includes about 340,000 distinct CDR3 sequences, around 20% detected once. Sequencing was performed on blood, either unsorted or a sorted T cell fraction (not recorded which). The receptors originated from a male donor with ankylosing spondylitis or in good health (not recorded which).

The V and J genes are TRBV4-2 and TRBJ2-3, with D uncertain. The germline V and J ends were trimmed by 3 bases and 2 bases, with 18 bases remaining between them. The CDR3 is 17 residues long. Germline V gene sequence: CDR1 LGHNA, CDR2 YNFKEQ. The CDR3 sequence: CASSHPALRSHTDTQYF. CDR3 nucleotides: TGTGCCAGCAGCCACCCAGCCCTGAGGAGCCACACAGATACGCAGTATTTT.

The chain links TRBV7-8 to TRBJ2-3; no firm D call. Germline CDR1 SGHVS, CDR2 FQNEAQ. This CDR3 has 15 residues. The V end was cut by 5 bases, the J end by 3 bases, with 15 bases between. The CDR3 spells CASSPLSEVTDTQYF. DNA of the CDR3: TGTGCCAGCAGCCCCCTCAGCGAGGTAACAGATACGCAGTATTTT.

This rearrangement joins TRBV12-3 or TRBV12-4 to TRBJ2-5, with D possibly called TRBD1 or TRBD2 (5 bases each). The CDR3 totals 15 residues. V was clipped by 5 bases and J by 7 bases, with 20 bases between them. CDR3 nucleotides: TGTGCCAGCAGTCTGGGACCTCTGCTGGATGGGACCCAGTACTTC. It is translated as CASSLGPLLDGTQYF.

The CDR3: CASSDRGQGGVDEQFF. In DNA form, the CDR3 reads TGTGCCAGCAGTGACCGCGGACAGGGGGGCGTCGATGAGCAGTTCTTC. This chain uses TRBV12-3 or TRBV12-4 with TRBJ2-1, with TRBD1 matching 10 bases. This CDR3 comprises 16 residues. Trimming at V came to 5 bases and at J to 8 bases, leaving 12 bases not matched to a gene.

This rearrangement joins TRBV10-3 to TRBJ1-3; a possible D gene is TRBD1 (5 bases). CDR3 length: 13 residues. Germline CDR1 is ENHRY and CDR2 is SYGVKD. Trimming pared 4 bases from V and 7 bases from J, leaving 11 bases between. This chain's CDR3 is CAISVETVNTIYF. The CDR3 DNA follows: TGTGCCATCAGTGTGGAGACAGTGAACACCATATATTTT.

The chain carries TRBV27 and TRBJ2-1, with a possible D match to TRBD1 (6 bases). This CDR3 has 15 amino acids. Germline V gene lookup returns CDR1 MNHEY and CDR2 SMNVEV (reference sequence). V was clipped by 5 bases and J by 6 bases, with 17 bases between them. DNA of the CDR3: TGTGCCAGCAGTCTTACAGGGTTCACCCGCAATGAGCAGTTCTTC. This gives the protein CASSLTGFTRNEQFF.

A few counts support this clonotype. This chain connects TRBV7-9 to TRBJ2-7; no reliable D call. V dropped 1 base and J dropped 5 bases, with 9 bases sitting between them. The CDR3 runs to 13 residues. Germline CDR1 and CDR2: SEHNR and FQNEAQ (reference sequence). CDR3 sequence (DNA): TGTGCCAGCAGCTTAGTTGGGTCCGACGAGCAGTACTTC. As protein: CASSLVGSDEQYF.

The table lists this clonotype with many counts. V and J are TRBV27 and TRBJ2-1, with D possibly being TRBD1 or TRBD2 (5 bases each). Germline CDR1 and CDR2: MNHEY and SMNVEV (reference sequence). The CDR3 spans 13 residues. V shed 1 base and J shed 5 bases, with 6 bases lying between them. As DNA, the CDR3 is TGTGCCAGCAGTTTATGGGGGAACAATGAGCAGTTCTTC. Its protein is CASSLWGNNEQFF.

A few counts support this clonotype. The chain joins TRBV6-5 to TRBJ2-1; the D gene could be TRBD1 or TRBD2 (5 bases each). Germline CDR1 MNHEY, CDR2 SVGAGI. This CDR3 contains 14 residues. Trimming removed 1 base from V and 9 bases from J, with 13 bases in between. CDR3 region: CASSYYRDGPEQFF. In DNA, the CDR3 is TGTGCCAGCAGTTACTACCGGGACGGCCCTGAGCAGTTCTTC.

The V and J genes are TRBV24-1 and TRBJ2-1; D remains ambiguous. Germline V gene lookup returns CDR1 KGHDR and CDR2 SFDVKD. V gave up 0 bases and J gave up 8 bases, with 10 bases separating them. The CDR3 has 14 amino acids. The CDR3 is CATSDLRVGDEQFF. In DNA form, the CDR3 reads TGTGCCACCAGTGATTTGCGCGTGGGTGATGAGCAGTTCTTC.

This clonotype was counted between two and nine times. This chain links TRBV12-3 or TRBV12-4 with TRBJ2-1, with D tentatively TRBD1 or TRBD2 (5 bases each). The CDR3 runs to 15 residues. V gave up 4 bases and J gave up 8 bases, with 18 bases separating them. CDR3 region: CASSSPYSTGHEQFF. In DNA form, the CDR3 reads TGTGCCAGCAGTTCCCCCTACAGTACGGGGCATGAGCAGTTCTTC.

V usage is TRBV19 and J usage is TRBJ2-1; TRBD2 matches at 7 bases. The CDR3 consists of 14 residues. With V trimmed by 10 bases and J by 3 bases, 9 bases remained unmatched. Germline values: CDR1 LNHDA, CDR2 SQIVND (reference sequence). The DNA for the CDR3 is TGTGCCACTAGGCTGGGCGGGGGCTACAATGAGCAGTTCTTC. This encodes CATRLGGGYNEQFF.

This clonotype has more than one count but fewer than ten. The V gene is TRBV2, the J gene TRBJ1-1; D gene ambiguous. V was pared by 8 bases and J by 1 base, with 14 bases between. In germline, CDR1 is SNHLY, CDR2 FYNNEI. The CDR3 totals 14 residues. Here the CDR3 reads CASLPAGSNTEAFF. In nucleotides, the CDR3 is TGTGCCAGCCTTCCGGCAGGTTCGAACACTGAAGCTTTCTTT.

The chain links TRBV20-1 to TRBJ2-5; 14 nucleotides match TRBD2. Germline loops: CDR1 DFQATT, CDR2 SNEGSKA (reference sequence). This CDR3 region has 19 residues. The ends lost 1 base at V and 3 bases at J; junction bases unmatched: 13. For the CDR3, the DNA is TGCAGTGCTAGAGGGACTAGCGGGGGGTCGGGGTTCATGGAAGAGACCCAGTACTTC. Its translation is CSARGTSGGSGFMEETQYF.

This clonotype has only a few counts. The chain recombines TRBV6-5 with TRBJ2-2; D gene uncertain. Trimming pared 5 bases from V and 7 bases from J, leaving 8 bases between. The CDR3 extends over 12 amino acids. Germline assignment: CDR1 MNHEY and CDR2 SVGAGI. CDR3 nucleotide sequence: TGTGCCAGCAGTACCCCAGGCGGGGAGCTGTTTTTT. Amino acid sequence: CASSTPGGELFF.

A few counts support this clonotype. The rearrangement uses TRBV4-2 and TRBJ2-2; the match to TRBD2 covers 8 bases. The germline CDR1 and CDR2 sequences are LGHNA and YNFKEQ. This CDR3 is 15 amino acids long. The trim removed 3 bases at V and 3 bases at J, leaving 3 bases unmatched. Here the CDR3 reads CASSQSGGDTGELFF. CDR3 bases: TGTGCCAGCAGCCAGAGCGGGGGCGACACCGGGGAGCTGTTTTTT.

Remarks on this clonotype: Mismatch with germline at one junction end may stem from a read error. The chain carries TRBV20-1 and TRBJ2-2; tentatively, D is TRBD2 (6 bases). The germline V gene has CDR1 DFQATT and CDR2 SNEGSKA (reference sequence). The CDR3 length is 14 residues. The CDR3 reads CSARGPADSGGLFF. In DNA, the CDR3 is TGCAGTGCTAGAGGTCCAGCTGATTCCGGGGGGCTGTTTTTT.

This clonotype was counted a few times. V gene TRBV6-1 combines with J gene TRBJ2-1, with 9 nucleotides matching TRBD1. With 0 bases clipped from V and 7 bases from J, the junction kept 13 bases outside the gene matches. The CDR3 length is 18 residues. Germline V gene lookup returns CDR1 MNHNS and CDR2 SASEGT. This CDR3 reads CASSEAPPWDRVSNEQFF. For the CDR3, the DNA is TGTGCCAGCAGTGAAGCCCCCCCCTGGGACAGGGTATCAAATGAGCAGTTCTTC.

This clonotype was observed a handful of times. The V and J genes are TRBV7-9 and TRBJ2-3; 10 positions match TRBD2. J was trimmed by 4 bases and V by 5 bases; bases with no gene match: 12. In germline, CDR1 is SEHNR, CDR2 FQNEAQ (reference sequence). The CDR3 is 17 amino acids. CDR3 region: CASSRDPASGGSDTQYF. CDR3 in DNA: TGTGCCAGCAGCCGCGACCCTGCTAGCGGGGGCTCAGATACGCAGTATTTT. The full variable domain, in which reference TRBV7-9 and TRBJ2-3 provide the parts outside the CDR3, is DTGVSQNPRHKITKRGQNVTFRCDPISEHNRLYWYRQTLGQGPEFLTYFQNEAQLEKSRLLSDRFSAERPKGSFSTLEIQRTEQGDSAMYLCASSRDPASGGSDTQYFGPGTRLTVL.

This clonotype has just one count. The gene calls are TRBV12-3 or TRBV12-4 and TRBJ2-3, with D possibly being TRBD1 or TRBD2 (6 bases each). The CDR3 spans 15 residues. Trimming pared 5 bases from V and 2 bases from J, leaving 14 bases between. Here the CDR3 DNA reads TGTGCCAGCAGTGGGGGGCTAGGGCCCACAGATACGCAGTATTTT. It is translated as CASSGGLGPTDTQYF.

The genes are TRBV5-4 and TRBJ2-5, with D possibly matching TRBD2 (6 bases). CDR3 length: 15 amino acids. V was clipped by 0 bases and J by 3 bases, with 12 bases between them. Germline CDR1 is SGHNT and CDR2 is YYREEE (reference sequence). The CDR3: CASSLVGTLEETQYF. For the CDR3, the DNA is TGTGCCAGCAGCTTGGTGGGGACTCTTGAAGAGACCCAGTACTTC.

This clonotype has a handful of counts. The chain is built from TRBV7-8 and TRBJ2-3; 7 bases are a match to TRBD2. This CDR3 is built from 15 residues. CDR1 is SGHVS and CDR2 is FQNEAQ in the germline V gene. J lost 5 bases, V lost 5 bases, and 10 bases had no gene match. The CDR3 nucleotides read TGTGCCAGCAGCCTTGGGGGGGATGGGGGAGATACGCAGTATTTT. Its translation is CASSLGGDGGDTQYF.

In its sample, this clonotype was seen a few times. This chain connects TRBV29-1 to TRBJ2-1; D remains unclear. Trimming shortened V by 3 bases and J by 5 bases, and 14 bases separated the two germline ends. CDR1 is SQVTM and CDR2 is ANQGSEA in the germline V gene. The CDR3 has 14 residues. This CDR3 reads CSVDANQGDNEQFF. The CDR3 bases are TGCAGCGTTGACGCCAACCAAGGCGACAATGAGCAGTTCTTC.